This T cell receptor (beta chain) was recorded in a study of a mutant IDH1 vaccine in newly diagnosed glioma. As for the study in general: Radiotherapy alone preceded vaccination by 4-6 weeks; alternatively, vaccination started with temozolomide cycles. Sex among treated patients split 62.5% male, about 40% female; mean age was around 40 years. The earlier regimen, radiotherapy, temozolomide, or both, was most often both. Study-level points and caveats: Pseudoprogression seemed unlinked to shifts in top peripheral T cell clonotypes.

Time point noted: week 23, last vaccination. The study gave 300 ug of mutant IDH1 20-mer peptide per vaccine dose, with topical imiquimod. As for this clone: Its antigen remains unidentified.

The repertoire was sequenced with immunoSEQ multiplex PCR; TCRdb's copy has only in-frame clones and lacks some. The table records 52,000 or so clones, around 80% of them present only once. The CDR3 runs 15 residues. Germline lookup yields CDR1 SQVTM and CDR2 ANQGSEA. Unmatched junction bases numbered 8, after V lost 2 bases and J lost 6 bases. The sequence was collected from a man aged 40-49 years with glioma. The sample consisted of PBMCs, taken from a glioma patient whose treatment included an IDH1 peptide vaccine. V and J are TRBV29-1 and TRBJ2-1; 9 bases agree with TRBD2. The chain's CDR3 is CSVERRRGGLNEQFF. For the CDR3, the DNA is TGCAGCGTTGAACGCCGGCGGGGGGGCCTCAATGAGCAGTTCTTC.